The source of this T cell receptor beta chain is a study of shared T cell receptors in the human thymus. This clone was picked up one time. Germline V gives CDR1 SNHLY, CDR2 FYNNEI. Trimming shortened V by 3 bases and J by 0 bases, and 11 bases separated the two germline ends. The CDR3 is made up of 16 amino acids. Profiled with immunoSEQ multiplex PCR; TCRdb holds only in-frame clones, not every one. There are fewer than 700,000 clones in the sample; 88% occur only once, and over 0.008% lies in the top ten. These same data were also listed under a study on human thymus T cells.

The clonotype was recovered from a boy under three years old with a congenital heart defect. The sample comprised thymocytes. The genes are TRBV2 and TRBJ2-2, with a possible D match to TRBD2 (6 bases). The CDR3 reads CASSEIGGANTGELFF. The CDR3 DNA sequence: TGTGCCAGCAGTGAGATCGGCGGGGCGAACACCGGGGAGCTGTTTTTT.